This T cell receptor (beta chain) was documented in a study of blood T cell repertoires in COVID-19. The assay was immunoSEQ multiplex PCR, and TCRdb's table has in-frame clones only and misses some. The sample consists of about 180,000 clones, about 75% of them appearing once. The CDR3 covers 16 residues. Germline CDR1 KGHDR, CDR2 SFDVKD. V was pared by 4 bases and J by 2 bases, with 8 bases of the junction left unmatched. Material for sequencing was peripheral blood. The rearrangement links TRBV24-1 to TRBJ2-3; TRBD1 matches at 7 bases. This TCR came from a woman aged 65 to 85 with acute or convalescent COVID-19. The CDR3 DNA is TGTGCCACCAGTGACCCCACAGGGGATAACACAGATACGCAGTATTTT. Translated: CATSDPTGDNTDTQYF.